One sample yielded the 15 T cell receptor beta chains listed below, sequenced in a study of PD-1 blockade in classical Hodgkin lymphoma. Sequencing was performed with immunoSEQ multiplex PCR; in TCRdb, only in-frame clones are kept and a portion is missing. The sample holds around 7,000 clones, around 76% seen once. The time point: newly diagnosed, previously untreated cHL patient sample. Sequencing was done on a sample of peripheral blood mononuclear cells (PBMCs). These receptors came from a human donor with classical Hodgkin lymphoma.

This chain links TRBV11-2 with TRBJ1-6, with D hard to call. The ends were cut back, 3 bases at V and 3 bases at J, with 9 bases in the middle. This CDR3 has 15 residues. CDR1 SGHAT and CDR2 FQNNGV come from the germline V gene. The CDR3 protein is CASSFAGNYNSPLHF. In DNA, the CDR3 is TGTGCCAGCAGCTTCGCGGGCAACTATAATTCACCCCTCCACTTT. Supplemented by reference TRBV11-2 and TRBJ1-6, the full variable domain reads EAGVAQSPRYKIIEKRQSVAFWCNPISGHATLYWYQQILGQGPKLLIQFQNNGVVDDSQLPKDRFSAERLKGVDSTLKIQPAKLEDSAVYLCASSFAGNYNSPLHFGNGTRLTVT.

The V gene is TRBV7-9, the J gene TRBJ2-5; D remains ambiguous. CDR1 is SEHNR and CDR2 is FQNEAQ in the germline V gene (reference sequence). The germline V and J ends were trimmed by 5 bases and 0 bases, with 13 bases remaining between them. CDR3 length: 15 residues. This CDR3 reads CASSPPGSHQETQYF. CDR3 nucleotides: TGTGCCAGCAGCCCCCCGGGCAGTCACCAAGAGACCCAGTACTTC.

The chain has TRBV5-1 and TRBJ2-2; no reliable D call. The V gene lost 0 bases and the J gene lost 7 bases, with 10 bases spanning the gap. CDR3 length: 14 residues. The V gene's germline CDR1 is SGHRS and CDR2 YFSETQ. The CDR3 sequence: CASSLGGWGGELFF. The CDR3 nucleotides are TGCGCCAGCAGCTTGGGAGGCTGGGGCGGGGAGCTGTTTTTT.

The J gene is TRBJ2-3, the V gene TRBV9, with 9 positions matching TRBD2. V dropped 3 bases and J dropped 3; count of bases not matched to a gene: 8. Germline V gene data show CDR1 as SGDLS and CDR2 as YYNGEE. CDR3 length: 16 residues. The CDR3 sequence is CASSEASGGPTDTQYF. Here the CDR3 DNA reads TGTGCCAGCAGCGAGGCAAGCGGGGGGCCTACAGATACGCAGTATTTT.

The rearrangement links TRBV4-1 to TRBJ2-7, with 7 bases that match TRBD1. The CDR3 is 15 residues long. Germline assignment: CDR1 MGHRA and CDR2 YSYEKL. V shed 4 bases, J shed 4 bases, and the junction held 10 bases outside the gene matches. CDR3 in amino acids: CASSPRQGVSYEQYF. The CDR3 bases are TGCGCCAGCAGCCCCCGACAGGGAGTCTCGTACGAGCAGTACTTC.

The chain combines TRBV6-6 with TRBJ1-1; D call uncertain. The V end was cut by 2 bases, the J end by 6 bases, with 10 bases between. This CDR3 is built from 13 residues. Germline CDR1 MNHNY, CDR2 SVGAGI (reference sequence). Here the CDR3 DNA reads TGTGCCAGCAGTTACCAAGGCGGCGCTGAAGCTTTCTTT. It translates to CASSYQGGAEAFF.

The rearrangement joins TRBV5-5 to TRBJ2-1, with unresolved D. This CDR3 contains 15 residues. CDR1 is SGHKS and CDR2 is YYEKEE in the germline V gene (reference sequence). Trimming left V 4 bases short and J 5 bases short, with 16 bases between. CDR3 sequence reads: CASSPLLRADNEQFF. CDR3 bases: TGTGCCAGCAGCCCCCTTTTACGGGCAGACAATGAGCAGTTCTTC.

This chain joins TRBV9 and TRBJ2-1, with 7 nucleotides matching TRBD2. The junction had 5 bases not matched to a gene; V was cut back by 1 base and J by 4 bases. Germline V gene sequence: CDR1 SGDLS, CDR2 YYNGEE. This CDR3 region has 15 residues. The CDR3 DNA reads TGTGCCAGCAGCGTATTTGAGCGGGATTACAATGAGCAGTTCTTC. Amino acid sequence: CASSVFERDYNEQFF.

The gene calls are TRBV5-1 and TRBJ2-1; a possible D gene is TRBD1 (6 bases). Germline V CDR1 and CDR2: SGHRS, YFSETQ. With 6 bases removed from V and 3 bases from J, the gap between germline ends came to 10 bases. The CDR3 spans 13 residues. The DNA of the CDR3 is TGCGCCAGCAACAGGGACCTCTACAATGAGCAGTTCTTC. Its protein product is CASNRDLYNEQFF.

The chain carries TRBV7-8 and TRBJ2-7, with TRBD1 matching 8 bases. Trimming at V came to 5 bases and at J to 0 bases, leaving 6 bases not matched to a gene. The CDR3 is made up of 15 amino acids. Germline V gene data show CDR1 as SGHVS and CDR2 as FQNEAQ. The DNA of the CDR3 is TGTGCCAGCAGCAGGACAGGGCTGAGCTCCTACGAGCAGTACTTC. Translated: CASSRTGLSSYEQYF.

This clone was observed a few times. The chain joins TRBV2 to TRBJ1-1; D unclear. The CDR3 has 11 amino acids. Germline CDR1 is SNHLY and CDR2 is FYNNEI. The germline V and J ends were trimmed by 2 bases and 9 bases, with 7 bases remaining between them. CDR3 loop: CASSESEQAFF. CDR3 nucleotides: TGTGCCAGCAGTGAAAGTGAGCAAGCTTTCTTT.

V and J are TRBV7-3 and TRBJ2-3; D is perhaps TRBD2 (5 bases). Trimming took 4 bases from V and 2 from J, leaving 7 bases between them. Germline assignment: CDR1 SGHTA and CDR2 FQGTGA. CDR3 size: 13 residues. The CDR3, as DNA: TGTGCCAGCAGCTGGGAGCACACAGATACGCAGTATTTT. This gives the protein CASSWEHTDTQYF.

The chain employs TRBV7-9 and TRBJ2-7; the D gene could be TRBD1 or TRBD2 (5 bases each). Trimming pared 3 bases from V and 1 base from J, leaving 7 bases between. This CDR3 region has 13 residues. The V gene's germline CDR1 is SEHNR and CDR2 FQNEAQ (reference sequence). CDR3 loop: CASSLGESYEQYF. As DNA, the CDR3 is TGTGCCAGCAGCTTGGGGGAGTCCTACGAGCAGTACTTC. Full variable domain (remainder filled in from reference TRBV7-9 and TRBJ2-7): DTGVSQNPRHKITKRGQNVTFRCDPISEHNRLYWYRQTLGQGPEFLTYFQNEAQLEKSRLLSDRFSAERPKGSFSTLEIQRTEQGDSAMYLCASSLGESYEQYFGPGTRLTVT.

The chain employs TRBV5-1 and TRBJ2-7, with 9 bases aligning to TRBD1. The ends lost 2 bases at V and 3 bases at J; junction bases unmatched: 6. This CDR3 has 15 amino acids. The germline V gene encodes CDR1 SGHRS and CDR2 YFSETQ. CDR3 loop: CASSFDRGNLYEQYF. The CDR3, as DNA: TGCGCCAGCAGCTTTGACAGGGGGAATCTCTACGAGCAGTACTTC.

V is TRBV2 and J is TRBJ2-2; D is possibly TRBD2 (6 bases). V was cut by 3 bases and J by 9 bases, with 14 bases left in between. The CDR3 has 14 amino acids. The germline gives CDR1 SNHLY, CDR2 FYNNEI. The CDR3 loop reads CASSEGLAGRELFF. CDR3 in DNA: TGTGCCAGCAGTGAGGGGTTGGCGGGGAGGGAGCTGTTTTTT.